Below, one TCR beta chain is given with its context. The data were obtained in a study of T cell changes during pregnancy in multiple sclerosis. The CDR3 runs to 14 residues. The V and J ends lost 5 bases and 7 bases, in that order; junction bases with no gene match: 6. The germline gives CDR1 SEHNR, CDR2 FQNEAQ (reference sequence). Profiled with immunoSEQ multiplex PCR; TCRdb holds only in-frame clones, not every one. The sample carries about 93,000 clones, approximately 90% recorded once. This TCR was sampled from a female donor with multiple sclerosis, enrolled in a pregnancy study. The material sequenced was peripheral blood, taken before pregnancy. This chain joins TRBV7-9 and TRBJ2-1; 9 bases are shared with TRBD1. CDR3 in amino acids: CASSPTQGANEQFF. CDR3 nucleotides: TGTGCCAGCAGCCCGACACAGGGGGCGAATGAGCAGTTCTTC.